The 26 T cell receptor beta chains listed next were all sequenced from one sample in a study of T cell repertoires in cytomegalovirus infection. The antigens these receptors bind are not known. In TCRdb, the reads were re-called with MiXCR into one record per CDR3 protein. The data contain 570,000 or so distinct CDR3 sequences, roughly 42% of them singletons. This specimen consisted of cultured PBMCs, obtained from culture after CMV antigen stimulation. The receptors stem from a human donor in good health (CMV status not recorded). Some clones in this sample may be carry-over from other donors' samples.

The CDR3 spells CASGLARGSADTQYF. The DNA of the CDR3 is TGTGCCAGCGGCCTTGCGAGAGGTTCAGCAGATACGCAGTATTTT. The rearrangement joins TRBV12-3 or TRBV12-4 to TRBJ2-3, with D unclear. The CDR3 has 15 residues. Deletions cut 8 bases from V and 4 bases from J, with 19 bases between.

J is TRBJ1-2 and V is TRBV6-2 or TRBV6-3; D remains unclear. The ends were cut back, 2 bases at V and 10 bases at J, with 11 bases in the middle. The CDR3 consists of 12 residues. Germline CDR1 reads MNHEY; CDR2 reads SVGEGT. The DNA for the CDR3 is TGTGCCAGCAGTTACCCGGACCCCCCCTACACCTTC. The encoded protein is CASSYPDPPYTF.

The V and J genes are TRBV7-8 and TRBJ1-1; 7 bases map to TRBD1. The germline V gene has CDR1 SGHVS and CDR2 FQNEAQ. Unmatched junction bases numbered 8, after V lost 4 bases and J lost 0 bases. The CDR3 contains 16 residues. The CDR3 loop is CASSSPGTALNTEAFF. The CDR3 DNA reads TGTGCCAGCAGCTCTCCCGGGACAGCCTTGAACACTGAAGCTTTCTTT.

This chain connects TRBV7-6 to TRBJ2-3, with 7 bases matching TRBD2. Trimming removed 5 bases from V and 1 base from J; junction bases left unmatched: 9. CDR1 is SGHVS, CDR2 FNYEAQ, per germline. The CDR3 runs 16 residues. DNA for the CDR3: TGTGCCAGCAGCCTGCGGACTAGACCCCGCACAGATACGCAGTATTTT. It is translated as CASSLRTRPRTDTQYF.

The CDR3 DNA is TGTGCCAGCAGCCTAAGGGACCTCGAACTTAGCACAGATACGCAGTATTTT. Its protein product is CASSLRDLELSTDTQYF. The rearrangement uses TRBV7-8 and TRBJ2-3, with D perhaps assigned TRBD1 or TRBD2 (5 bases each). The V gene lost 5 bases and the J gene lost 0 bases, with 18 bases spanning the gap. Germline CDR1 SGHVS, CDR2 FQNEAQ. The CDR3 length is 17 residues.

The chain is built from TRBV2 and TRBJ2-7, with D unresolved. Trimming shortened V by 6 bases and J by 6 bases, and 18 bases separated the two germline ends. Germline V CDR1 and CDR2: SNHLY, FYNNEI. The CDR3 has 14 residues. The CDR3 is CASSVRVPTSEQYF. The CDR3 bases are TGTGCCAGCAGCGTTAGGGTCCCAACCAGCGAGCAGTACTTC.

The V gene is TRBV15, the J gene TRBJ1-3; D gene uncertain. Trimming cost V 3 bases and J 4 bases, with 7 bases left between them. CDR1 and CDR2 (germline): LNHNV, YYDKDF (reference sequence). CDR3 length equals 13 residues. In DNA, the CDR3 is TGTGCCACCAGCAGTTACGGAGGAAACACCATATATTTT. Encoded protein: CATSSYGGNTIYF.

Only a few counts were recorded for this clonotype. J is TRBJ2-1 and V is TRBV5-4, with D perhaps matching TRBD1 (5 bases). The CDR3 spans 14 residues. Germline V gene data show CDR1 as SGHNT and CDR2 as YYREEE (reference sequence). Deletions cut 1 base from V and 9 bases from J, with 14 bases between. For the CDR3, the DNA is TGTGCCAGCAGCTTGAAGGGGTCCGGGCGTGAGCAGTTCTTC. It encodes CASSLKGSGREQFF.

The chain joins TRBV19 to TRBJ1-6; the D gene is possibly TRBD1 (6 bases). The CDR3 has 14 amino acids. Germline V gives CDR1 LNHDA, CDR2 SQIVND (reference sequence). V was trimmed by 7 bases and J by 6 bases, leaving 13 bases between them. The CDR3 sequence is CASMDSPFNSPLHF. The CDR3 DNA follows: TGTGCCAGTATGGACAGTCCCTTTAATTCACCCCTCCACTTT.

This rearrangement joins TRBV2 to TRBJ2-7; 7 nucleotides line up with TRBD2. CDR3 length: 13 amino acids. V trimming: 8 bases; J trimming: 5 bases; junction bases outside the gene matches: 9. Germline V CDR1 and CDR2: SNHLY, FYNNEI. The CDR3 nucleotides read TGTGCCAGCTCGGGACTAAAACGGCACGAGCAGTACTTC. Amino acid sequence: CASSGLKRHEQYF.

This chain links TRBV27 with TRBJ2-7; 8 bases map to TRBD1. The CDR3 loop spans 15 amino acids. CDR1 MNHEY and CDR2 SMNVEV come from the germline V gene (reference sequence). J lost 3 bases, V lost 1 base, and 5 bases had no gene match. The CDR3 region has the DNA TGTGCCAGCAGTTTATTCAGGGGGCGCGGCTACGAGCAGTACTTC. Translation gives CASSLFRGRGYEQYF.

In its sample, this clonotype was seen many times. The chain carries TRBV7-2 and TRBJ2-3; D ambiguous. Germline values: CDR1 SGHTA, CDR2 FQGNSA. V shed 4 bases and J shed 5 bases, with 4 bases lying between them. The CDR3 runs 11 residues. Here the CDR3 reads CASSYLDTQYF. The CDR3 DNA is TGTGCCAGCAGCTACCTAGATACGCAGTATTTT.

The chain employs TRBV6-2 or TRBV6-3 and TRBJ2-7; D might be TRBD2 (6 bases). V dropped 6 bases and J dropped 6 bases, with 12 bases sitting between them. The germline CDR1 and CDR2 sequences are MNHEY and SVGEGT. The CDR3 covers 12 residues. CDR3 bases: TGTGCCAGCAGCCGGGAGTATTCCGAGCAGTACTTC. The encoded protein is CASSREYSEQYF.

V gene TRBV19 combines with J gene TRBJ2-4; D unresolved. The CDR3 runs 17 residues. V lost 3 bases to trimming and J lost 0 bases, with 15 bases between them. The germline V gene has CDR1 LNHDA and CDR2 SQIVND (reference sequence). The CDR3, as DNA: TGTGCCAGTAGTATCAAAGGGAAGACGTTAGCCAAAAACATTCAGTACTTC. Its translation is CASSIKGKTLAKNIQYF.

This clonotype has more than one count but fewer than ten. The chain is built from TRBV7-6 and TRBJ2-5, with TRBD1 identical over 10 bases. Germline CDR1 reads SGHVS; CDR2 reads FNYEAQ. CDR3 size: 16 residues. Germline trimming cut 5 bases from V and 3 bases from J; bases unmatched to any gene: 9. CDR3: CASSHRDRGRKETQYF. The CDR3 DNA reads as TGTGCCAGCAGCCACCGGGACAGGGGCCGCAAAGAGACCCAGTACTTC.

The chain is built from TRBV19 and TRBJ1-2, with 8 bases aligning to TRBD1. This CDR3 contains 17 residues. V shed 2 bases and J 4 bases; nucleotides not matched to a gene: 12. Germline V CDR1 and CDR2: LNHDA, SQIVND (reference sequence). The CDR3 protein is CASSIKTSAGTGYGYTF. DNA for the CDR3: TGTGCCAGTAGTATAAAAACCTCGGCCGGGACAGGCTATGGCTACACCTTC.

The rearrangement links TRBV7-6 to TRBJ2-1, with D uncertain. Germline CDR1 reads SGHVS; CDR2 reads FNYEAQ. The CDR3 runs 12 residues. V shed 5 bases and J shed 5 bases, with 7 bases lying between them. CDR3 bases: TGTGCCAGCAGCCCCGTTAACAATGAGCAGTTCTTC. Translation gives CASSPVNNEQFF. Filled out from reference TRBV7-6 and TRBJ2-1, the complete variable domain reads GAGVSQSPRYKVTKRGQDVALRCDPISGHVSLYWYRQALGQGPEFLTYFNYEAQQDKSGLPNDRFSAERPEGSISTLTIQRTEQRDSAMYRCASSPVNNEQFFGPGTRLTVL.

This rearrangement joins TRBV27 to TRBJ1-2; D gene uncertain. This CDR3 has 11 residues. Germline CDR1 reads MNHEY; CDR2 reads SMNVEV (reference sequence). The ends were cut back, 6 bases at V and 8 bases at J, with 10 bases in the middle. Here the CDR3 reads CASRKGWGYTF. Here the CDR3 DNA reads TGTGCCAGCAGAAAAGGGTGGGGCTACACCTTC.

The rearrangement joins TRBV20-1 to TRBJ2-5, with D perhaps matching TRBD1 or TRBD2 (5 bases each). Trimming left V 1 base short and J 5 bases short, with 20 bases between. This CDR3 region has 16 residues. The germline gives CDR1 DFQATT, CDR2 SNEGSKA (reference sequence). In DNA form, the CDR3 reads TGCAGTGCTAGAGCTCCCCTCGCGAGGGGTCGGGAGACCCAGTACTTC. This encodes CSARAPLARGRETQYF.

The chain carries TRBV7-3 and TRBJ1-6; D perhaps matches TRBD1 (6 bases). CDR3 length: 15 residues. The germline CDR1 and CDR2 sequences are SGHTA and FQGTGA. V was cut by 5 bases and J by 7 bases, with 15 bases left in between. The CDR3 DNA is TGTGCCAGCAGCGTAGGGGGGGGGGGCAATTCACCCCTCCACTTT. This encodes CASSVGGGGNSPLHF.

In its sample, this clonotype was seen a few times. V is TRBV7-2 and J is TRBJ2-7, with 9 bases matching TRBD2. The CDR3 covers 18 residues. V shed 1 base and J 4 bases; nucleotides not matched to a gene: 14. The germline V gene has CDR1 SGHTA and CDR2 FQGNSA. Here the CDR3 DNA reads TGTGCCAGCAGCTTAGGCGGAAGCGGGAGGACCCTCCGGTACGAGCAGTACTTC. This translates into CASSLGGSGRTLRYEQYF.

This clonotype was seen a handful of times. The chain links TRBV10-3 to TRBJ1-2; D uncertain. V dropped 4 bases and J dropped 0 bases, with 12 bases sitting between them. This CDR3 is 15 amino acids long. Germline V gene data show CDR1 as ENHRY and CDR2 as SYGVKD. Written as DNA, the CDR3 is TGTGCCATCAGTGCGGACGGAGGAGCTAACTATGGCTACACCTTC. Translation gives CAISADGGANYGYTF.

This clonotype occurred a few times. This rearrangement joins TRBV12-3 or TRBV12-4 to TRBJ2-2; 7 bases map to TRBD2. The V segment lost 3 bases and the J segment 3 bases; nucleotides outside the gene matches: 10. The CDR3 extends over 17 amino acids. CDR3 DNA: TGTGCCAGCAGTTTCGGAGCGGGGCGCAATCACACCGGGGAGCTGTTTTTT. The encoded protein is CASSFGAGRNHTGELFF.

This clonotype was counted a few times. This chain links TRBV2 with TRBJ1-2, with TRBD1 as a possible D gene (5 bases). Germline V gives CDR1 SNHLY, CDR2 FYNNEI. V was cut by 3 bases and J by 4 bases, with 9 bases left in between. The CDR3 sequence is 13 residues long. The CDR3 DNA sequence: TGTGCCAGCAGTGAGGCAGGGACCTATGGCTACACCTTC. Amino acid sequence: CASSEAGTYGYTF.

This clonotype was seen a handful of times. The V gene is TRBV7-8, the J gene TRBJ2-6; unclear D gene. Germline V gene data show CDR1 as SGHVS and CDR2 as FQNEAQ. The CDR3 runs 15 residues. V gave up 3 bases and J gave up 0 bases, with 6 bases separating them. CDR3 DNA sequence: TGTGCCAGCAGCTTGGGCCGCTCTGGGGCCAACGTCCTGACTTTC. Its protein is CASSLGRSGANVLTF.

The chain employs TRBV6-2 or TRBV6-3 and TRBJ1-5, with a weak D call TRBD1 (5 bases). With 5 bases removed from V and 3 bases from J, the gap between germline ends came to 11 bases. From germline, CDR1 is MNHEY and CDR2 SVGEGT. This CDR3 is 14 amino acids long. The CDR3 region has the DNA TGTGCCAGCAGTCTCGGGGGTTTCAATCAGCCCCAGCATTTT. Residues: CASSLGGFNQPQHF.